The 4 T cell receptor beta chains given below trace back to one sample, sequenced in a study of control samples from healthy donors and cancer patients. Method: immunoSEQ multiplex PCR; TCRdb's copy keeps in-frame clones and lacks some. The sample carries some 90,000 clones, approximately 90% recorded once. Sample: blood. The receptors originated from a young woman in good health.

Only one count was recorded for this clone. CDR3 residues: CASTLTGSLNQPQHF. DNA of the CDR3: TGCGCCAGCACCCTTACAGGGTCCCTCAATCAGCCCCAGCATTTT. J is TRBJ1-5 and V is TRBV5-1; D is possibly TRBD1 (6 bases). The CDR3 consists of 15 residues. The germline gives CDR1 SGHRS, CDR2 YFSETQ. Trimming left V 6 bases short and J 3 bases short, with 16 bases between.

This chain joins TRBV6-1 and TRBJ2-3; D uncertain. Trimming cost V 2 bases and J 0 bases, with 21 bases left between them. The CDR3 runs 19 residues. Germline V CDR1 and CDR2: MNHNS, SASEGT. CDR3 sequence: CASSEFPQYRPRSTDTQYF. The CDR3 nucleotides read TGTGCCAGCAGTGAATTTCCTCAGTATCGGCCCCGTAGCACAGATACGCAGTATTTT.

The chain carries TRBV7-9 and TRBJ2-7, with a possible D match to TRBD1 (6 bases). Between the trimmed V and J ends, which lost 1 base and 0 bases, there was a span of 13 bases. Looked up from germline, CDR1 is SEHNR and CDR2 is FQNEAQ (reference sequence). The CDR3 has 16 amino acids. The CDR3 loop reads CASSLGLQGRSYEQYF. The CDR3 region has the DNA TGTGCCAGCAGCTTAGGTTTGCAGGGGCGCTCCTACGAGCAGTACTTC.

The CDR3 spells CASSLVGGVNIQYF. CDR3 coding DNA: TGCGCCAGCAGCTTGGTGGGGGGAGTAAACATTCAGTACTTC. The chain employs TRBV5-1 and TRBJ2-4, with D possibly TRBD2 on 6 matching bases. Germline CDR1 is SGHRS and CDR2 is YFSETQ. V dropped 0 bases and J dropped 6 bases, with 10 bases sitting between them. CDR3 length equals 14 residues. The whole variable domain, filled in from reference TRBV5-1 and TRBJ2-4, reads KAGVTQTPRYLIKTRGQQVTLSCSPISGHRSVSWYQQTPGQGLQFLFEYFSETQRNKGNFPGRFSGRQFSNSRSEMNVSTLELGDSALYLCASSLVGGVNIQYFGAGTRLSVL.